Described below is a single T cell receptor (beta chain) sequence and its context. Germline assignment: CDR1 SGHTA and CDR2 FQGNSA. Trimming removed 5 bases from V and 6 bases from J, with 17 bases in between. The CDR3 runs 15 residues. The data belong to a study of identical twins. TCRdb redid the calling of the 5' RACE reads with MiXCR, one entry per CDR3 protein. The data show hundreds of thousands of distinct CDR3 sequences, around a tenth seen once. This receptor was identified in a woman younger than 35 in good health. The sequenced sample consisted of memory (CD45RO+) T cells sorted from blood. The chain joins TRBV7-2 to TRBJ1-5, with a possible D match to TRBD1 (5 bases). The CDR3 nucleotides are TGTGCCAGCAGCGGGGGACTGTGGTCGGCTCAGCCCCAGCATTTT. Protein product: CASSGGLWSAQPQHF.